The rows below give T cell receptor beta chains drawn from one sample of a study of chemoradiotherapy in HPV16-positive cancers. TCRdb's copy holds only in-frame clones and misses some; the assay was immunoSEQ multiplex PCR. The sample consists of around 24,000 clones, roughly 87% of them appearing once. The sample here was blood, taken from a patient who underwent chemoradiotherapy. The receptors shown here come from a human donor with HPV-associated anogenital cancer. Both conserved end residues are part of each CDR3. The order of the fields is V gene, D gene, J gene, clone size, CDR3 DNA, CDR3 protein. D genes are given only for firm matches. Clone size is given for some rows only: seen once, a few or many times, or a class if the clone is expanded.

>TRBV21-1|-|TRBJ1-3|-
TGTGCCAGCAGCCTGGGTATGCTACAACACGCACGAAACACCATATATTTT
CASSLGMLQHARNTIYF
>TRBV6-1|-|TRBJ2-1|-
TGTGCCAGCAGCCTCGAGGGGGTCTCCTACAATGAGCAGTTCTTC
CASSLEGVSYNEQFF
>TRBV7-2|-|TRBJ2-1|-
TGTGCCAGCAGCTCTGGGCTCCCAGGAGCAAATGAGCAGTTCTTC
CASSSGLPGANEQFF
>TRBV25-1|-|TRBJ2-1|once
TGTGCCAGCAGTGAATTGGCGGGAACCCCTTGGAATGAGCAGTTCTTC
CASSELAGTPWNEQFF
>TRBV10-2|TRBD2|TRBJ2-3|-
TGCGCCAGCAGTGAGACTAGCGGGAGTGGTTACACAGATACGCAGTATTTT
CASSETSGSGYTDTQYF
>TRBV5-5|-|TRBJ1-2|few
TGTGCCAGCAGCTTGGAAGGGCCAGGGGCTGGGTATGGCTACACCTTC
CASSLEGPGAGYGYTF
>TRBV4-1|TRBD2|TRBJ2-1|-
TGCGCCAGCAGCCAAGTTGGTCGGGGGGGGTCTAATGAGCAGTTCTTC
CASSQVGRGGSNEQFF
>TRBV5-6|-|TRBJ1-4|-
TGTGCCAGCAGCTCCGGGGCCATTAATGAAAAACTGTTTTTT
CASSSGAINEKLFF
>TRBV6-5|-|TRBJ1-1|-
TGTGCCAGCAGATCGCTTAGGAACACTGAAGCTTTCTTT
CASRSLRNTEAFF
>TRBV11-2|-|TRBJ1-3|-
TGTGCCAGCAGCCGGAGGAGGGGAAACACCATATATTTT
CASSRRRGNTIYF